These 26 T cell receptor beta chains share one sample of origin, sequenced in a study of control samples from healthy donors and cancer patients. Assay used: immunoSEQ multiplex PCR; TCRdb lists only in-frame clones, some missing. The repertoire includes about 130,000 clones, 92% of them detected once, and approximately 6% sits in the top ten. Sequenced: blood. All receptors come from a man aged 18 to 29 in good health.

The CDR3 coding sequence is TGTGCCAGCCCTCCCGCGGAGACCCAGTACTTC. Translating it yields CASPPAETQYF. V and J are TRBV9 and TRBJ2-5; D ambiguous. The CDR3 spans 11 residues. Per germline, CDR1 SGDLS and CDR2 YYNGEE. Trimming shortened V by 7 bases and J by 5 bases, and 9 bases separated the two germline ends.

The chain links TRBV5-1 to TRBJ1-2; D remains unclear. Germline V CDR1 and CDR2: SGHRS, YFSETQ. The CDR3 consists of 16 residues. The V end lost 4 bases, the J end lost 1 base, and 17 bases lay between the germline ends. The chain's CDR3 is CASSLRTANINYGYTF. CDR3 DNA: TGCGCCAGCAGCCTGCGGACCGCTAACATTAACTATGGCTACACCTTC. Combining the CDR3 with reference TRBV5-1 and TRBJ1-2 gives the whole variable domain KAGVTQTPRYLIKTRGQQVTLSCSPISGHRSVSWYQQTPGQGLQFLFEYFSETQRNKGNFPGRFSGRQFSNSRSEMNVSTLELGDSALYLCASSLRTANINYGYTFGSGTRLTVV.

The rearrangement links TRBV7-9 to TRBJ2-1; perhaps TRBD2 as D (6 bases). The V gene lost 7 bases and the J gene lost 9 bases, with 13 bases spanning the gap. Germline CDR1 is SEHNR and CDR2 is FQNEAQ (reference sequence). The CDR3 contains 12 residues. The CDR3, as DNA: TGTGCCAGCAACACGGGGGTTGGTGAGCAGTTCTTC. Amino acids: CASNTGVGEQFF.

The chain joins TRBV9 to TRBJ1-2; a weak D match, TRBD1 (5 bases). Trimming took 5 bases from V and 4 from J, leaving 6 bases between them. CDR1 is SGDLS, CDR2 YYNGEE, per germline. The CDR3 has 11 amino acids. CDR3 DNA sequence: TGTGCCAGCAGGGGGGTCTATGGCTACACCTTC. Translating gives CASRGVYGYTF.

The chain employs TRBV9 and TRBJ2-7; TRBD1 matches at 7 bases. The germline gives CDR1 SGDLS, CDR2 YYNGEE. This CDR3 has 12 amino acids. Trimming at V came to 4 bases and at J to 6 bases, leaving 4 bases not matched to a gene. The CDR3: CASSPRQGEQYF. CDR3 in DNA: TGTGCCAGCAGCCCCAGACAGGGCGAGCAGTACTTC.

This chain uses TRBV6-5 with TRBJ2-5; 8 bases are a match to TRBD2. This CDR3 contains 13 residues. Germline V gene sequence: CDR1 MNHEY, CDR2 SVGAGI. V trimming: 4 bases; J trimming: 7 bases; junction bases outside the gene matches: 5. CDR3 sequence reads: CASSSGGPATQYF. CDR3 DNA sequence: TGTGCCAGCAGTTCGGGGGGGCCCGCGACCCAGTACTTC.

The chain recombines TRBV25-1 with TRBJ2-1; D remains unclear. There are 13 residues in the CDR3. Germline-derived CDR1 and CDR2 are MGHDK and SYGVNS. The ends were cut back, 6 bases at V and 8 bases at J, with 14 bases in the middle. The CDR3 region is CASRAPSRDEQFF. The DNA of the CDR3 is TGTGCCAGCAGGGCCCCAAGTAGGGATGAGCAGTTCTTC.

The chain links TRBV19 to TRBJ2-1; 7 positions agree with TRBD1. The germline V gene has CDR1 LNHDA and CDR2 SQIVND (reference sequence). The junction had 13 bases not matched to a gene; V was cut back by 5 bases and J by 6 bases. The CDR3 contains 16 residues. CDR3 coding DNA: TGTGCCAGTAGTGCTGCCAAAACAGGGGTAGGCAATGAGCAGTTCTTC. Translation gives CASSAAKTGVGNEQFF.

The gene calls are TRBV11-2 and TRBJ2-7, with 7 bases lining up with TRBD2. The CDR3 covers 14 residues. Germline CDR1 is SGHAT and CDR2 is FQNNGV. V dropped 1 base and J dropped 7; count of bases not matched to a gene: 7. The CDR3 DNA sequence: TGTGCCAGCAGCTTAGGTGGCGGGACTACGGAGCAGTACTTC. This gives the protein CASSLGGGTTEQYF.

With respect to this clone: Other nucleotide sequences in the sample specify the same CDR3. The chain is built from TRBV27 and TRBJ2-1, with D perhaps matching TRBD2 (7 bases). This CDR3 is 14 amino acids long. V gave up 8 bases and J gave up 5 bases, with 16 bases separating them. CDR1 is MNHEY and CDR2 is SMNVEV in the germline V gene (reference sequence). CDR3 loop: CASRRGRGNNEQFF. CDR3 nucleotide sequence: TGTGCCAGCCGGCGGGGGCGCGGGAACAATGAGCAGTTCTTC.

The V and J genes are TRBV7-9 and TRBJ2-3; D is perhaps TRBD2 (5 bases). Trimming cost V 5 bases and J 8 bases, with 14 bases left between them. Per the germline V gene, CDR1 is SEHNR and CDR2 is FQNEAQ (reference sequence). There are 13 residues in the CDR3. CDR3 bases: TGTGCCAGCAGCCCGACCAGCGGACCTACGCAGTATTTT. This encodes CASSPTSGPTQYF. The whole variable domain, filled in from reference TRBV7-9 and TRBJ2-3, reads DTGVSQNPRHKITKRGQNVTFRCDPISEHNRLYWYRQTLGQGPEFLTYFQNEAQLEKSRLLSDRFSAERPKGSFSTLEIQRTEQGDSAMYLCASSPTSGPTQYFGPGTRLTVL.

This clone has just one count. V and J are TRBV29-1 and TRBJ1-2, with D tentatively TRBD1 (5 bases). The CDR3 is 13 residues long. Germline-derived CDR1 and CDR2 are SQVTM and ANQGSEA. The ends were cut back, 4 bases at V and 5 bases at J, with 14 bases in the middle. This CDR3 reads CSVVEGSGYGYTF. CDR3 in DNA: TGCAGCGTTGTAGAGGGGTCGGGTTATGGCTACACCTTC.

The rearrangement uses TRBV3-1 (or the pseudogene TRBV3-2) and TRBJ2-7; a weak D match, TRBD2 (6 bases). The V end lost 2 bases, the J end lost 2 bases, and 16 bases lay between the germline ends. The CDR3 extends over 16 amino acids. Per the germline V gene, CDR1 is LGHDT and CDR2 is YNNKEL (reference sequence). The CDR3 DNA follows: TGTGCCAGCAGCCAAAAGTCGGGACTGATAACCTACGAGCAGTACTTC. This translates into CASSQKSGLITYEQYF.

This clone has only one observation. The chain recombines TRBV4-1 with TRBJ1-2; 7 nucleotides line up with TRBD1. The V gene's germline CDR1 is MGHRA and CDR2 YSYEKL. The CDR3 spans 15 residues. With V trimmed by 3 bases and J by 7 bases, 11 bases remained unmatched. For the CDR3, the DNA is TGCGCCAGCAGCCACCGGACAGGCGGGGTTTTTGGCTACACCTTC. It yields the protein CASSHRTGGVFGYTF.

The gene calls are TRBV5-6 and TRBJ1-2, with 8 bases lining up with TRBD1. Germline CDR1 SGHDT, CDR2 YYEEEE. The CDR3 length is 15 residues. V shed 4 bases and J 1 base; nucleotides not matched to a gene: 6. The CDR3 nucleotides are TGTGCCAGCAGCCCCCTGGACAGGGATAACTATGGCTACACCTTC. It is translated as CASSPLDRDNYGYTF.

The V gene is TRBV11-2, the J gene TRBJ2-7; TRBD2 agrees at 11 bases. Germline V gives CDR1 SGHAT, CDR2 FQNNGV. This CDR3 spans 15 amino acids. V trimming: 5 bases; J trimming: 2 bases; junction bases outside the gene matches: 5. In DNA form, the CDR3 reads TGTGCCAGCAGCCGCTTAGCGGGGGGGGCCTACGAGCAGTACTTC. Protein: CASSRLAGGAYEQYF.

The chain couples TRBV7-9 to TRBJ1-1; D is unclear. Trimming shortened V by 11 bases and J by 3 bases, and 13 bases separated the two germline ends. In germline, CDR1 is SEHNR, CDR2 FQNEAQ (reference sequence). The CDR3 is 12 residues long. CDR3 sequence (DNA): TGTGCCGTACGCGGGGAGTACACTGAAGCTTTCTTT. It specifies CAVRGEYTEAFF.

The V call is TRBV3-1 (or the pseudogene TRBV3-2), the J call TRBJ1-4; TRBD1 aligns across 7 bases. The CDR3 spans 14 residues. Per germline, CDR1 LGHDT and CDR2 YNNKEL (reference sequence). The junction had 7 bases not matched to a gene; V was cut back by 7 bases and J by 5 bases. CDR3: CASKSRGENEKLFF. The CDR3 nucleotides are TGTGCCAGCAAATCCAGGGGGGAAAATGAAAAACTGTTTTTT.

The sample holds a few counts of this clone. This chain links TRBV3-1 (or the pseudogene TRBV3-2) with TRBJ1-2; 8 bases match TRBD1. The CDR3 has 16 residues. The V gene end was trimmed by 0 bases and the J gene end by 7 bases; junction bases not matched to a gene: 10. The germline V gene encodes CDR1 LGHDT and CDR2 YNNKEL (reference sequence). The CDR3 DNA reads as TGTGCCAGCAGCCAAGATCAGTGGACAGGGTTCGGTGGCTACACCTTC. Protein sequence: CASSQDQWTGFGGYTF.

This clone was counted once. V is TRBV4-1 and J is TRBJ1-3; D gene uncertain. The germline V and J ends were trimmed by 4 bases and 8 bases, with 12 bases remaining between them. CDR1 is MGHRA, CDR2 YSYEKL, per germline. The CDR3 covers 13 residues. CDR3 nucleotides: TGCGCCAGCAGCCTGGCGGAGGCAGACACCATATATTTT. It is translated as CASSLAEADTIYF.

This rearrangement joins TRBV11-3 to TRBJ2-5, with D tentatively TRBD1 (6 bases). The germline V gene has CDR1 SGHNT and CDR2 YENEEA. The CDR3 covers 17 residues. Trimming took off 4 bases at V and 2 bases at J, with 20 bases between the two ends. CDR3 residues: CASSSRKDRSEQETQYF. In nucleotides, the CDR3 is TGTGCCAGCAGCTCGAGAAAGGACAGATCAGAGCAAGAGACCCAGTACTTC.

The genes are TRBV10-1 and TRBJ1-2; D is unresolved. CDR1 and CDR2 from the germline V gene are WNHNN and SYGVQD (reference sequence). Trimming stripped 9 bases from V and 2 bases from J, with 7 bases between. CDR3 length: 11 residues. The CDR3 sequence: CARAWNYGYTF. The CDR3 DNA reads TGCGCCAGAGCATGGAACTATGGCTACACCTTC.

The chain uses TRBV6-4 and TRBJ1-6; D ambiguous. The CDR3 totals 10 residues. Between the trimmed V and J ends, which lost 3 bases and 9 bases, there was a span of 0 bases. Per the germline V gene, CDR1 is MRHNA and CDR2 is SNTAGT. The CDR3 is CASSDSPLHF. The CDR3 DNA reads as TGTGCCAGCAGTGATTCACCCCTCCACTTT.

The chain carries TRBV5-1 and TRBJ1-4, with D perhaps TRBD1 (5 bases). The CDR3 spans 14 residues. With 0 bases removed from V and 5 bases from J, the gap between germline ends came to 8 bases. The germline gives CDR1 SGHRS, CDR2 YFSETQ. CDR3 amino acids: CASSLGAGNEKLFF. CDR3 in DNA: TGCGCCAGCAGCTTGGGGGCAGGGAATGAAAAACTGTTTTTT.

J is TRBJ1-5 and V is TRBV2; 10 nucleotides align to TRBD1. J was trimmed by 4 bases and V by 7 bases; bases with no gene match: 7. Germline CDR1 and CDR2: SNHLY and FYNNEI. The CDR3 sequence is 15 residues long. The chain's CDR3 is CASTRDRGRNQPQHF. CDR3 bases: TGTGCCAGCACCAGAGACAGGGGGCGGAATCAGCCCCAGCATTTT.

The genes are TRBV14 and TRBJ2-1; TRBD1 matches 7 bases. CDR3 length: 17 residues. Germline trimming cut 0 bases from V and 4 bases from J; bases unmatched to any gene: 9. CDR1 is SGHDN, CDR2 FVKESK, per germline. The CDR3 nucleotides are TGTGCCAGCAGCCAAGATCGAGGGGGCTCGTGGTACAATGAGCAGTTCTTC. This sequence encodes CASSQDRGGSWYNEQFF. Looking up the rest from reference TRBV14 and TRBJ2-1 gives the full variable domain: EAGVTQFPSHSVIEKGQTVTLRCDPISGHDNLYWYRRVMGKEIKFLLHFVKESKQDESGMPNNRFLAERTGGTYSTLKVQPAELEDSGVYFCASSQDRGGSWYNEQFFGPGTRLTVL.